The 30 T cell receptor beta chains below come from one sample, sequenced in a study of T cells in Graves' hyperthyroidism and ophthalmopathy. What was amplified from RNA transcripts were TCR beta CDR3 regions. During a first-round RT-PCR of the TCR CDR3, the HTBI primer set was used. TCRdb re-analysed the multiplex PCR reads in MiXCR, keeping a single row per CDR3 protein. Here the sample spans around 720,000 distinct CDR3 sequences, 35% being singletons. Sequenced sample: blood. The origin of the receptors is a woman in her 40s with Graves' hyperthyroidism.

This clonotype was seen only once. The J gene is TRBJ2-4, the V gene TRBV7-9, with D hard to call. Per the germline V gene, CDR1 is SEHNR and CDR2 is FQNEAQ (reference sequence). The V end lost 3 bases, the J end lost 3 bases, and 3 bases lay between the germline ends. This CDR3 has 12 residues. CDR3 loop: CASSLDKNIQYF. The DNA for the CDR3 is TGTGCCAGCAGCTTGGACAAAAACATTCAGTACTTC.

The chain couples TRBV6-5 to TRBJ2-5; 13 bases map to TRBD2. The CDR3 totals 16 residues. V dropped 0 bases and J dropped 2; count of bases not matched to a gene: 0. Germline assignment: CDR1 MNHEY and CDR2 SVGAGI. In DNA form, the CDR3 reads TGTGCCAGCAGTTACTCGGGACTAGCGGGGCAAGAGACCCAGTACTTC. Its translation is CASSYSGLAGQETQYF.

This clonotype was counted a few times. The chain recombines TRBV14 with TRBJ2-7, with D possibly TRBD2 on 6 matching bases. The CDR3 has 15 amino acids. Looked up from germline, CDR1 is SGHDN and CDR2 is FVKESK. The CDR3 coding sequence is TGTGCTCCTCCCCCAACGGGACTGGGGGCCTACGAGCAGTACTTC. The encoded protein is CAPPPTGLGAYEQYF.

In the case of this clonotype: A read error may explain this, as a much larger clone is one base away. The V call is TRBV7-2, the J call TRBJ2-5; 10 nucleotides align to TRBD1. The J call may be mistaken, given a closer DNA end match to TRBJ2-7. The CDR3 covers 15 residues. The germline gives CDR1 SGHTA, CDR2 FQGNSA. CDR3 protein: CASSYRGQGTHEQYF. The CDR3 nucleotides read TGTGCCAGCAGCTACCGGGGACAGGGGACCCACGAGCAGTACTTC.

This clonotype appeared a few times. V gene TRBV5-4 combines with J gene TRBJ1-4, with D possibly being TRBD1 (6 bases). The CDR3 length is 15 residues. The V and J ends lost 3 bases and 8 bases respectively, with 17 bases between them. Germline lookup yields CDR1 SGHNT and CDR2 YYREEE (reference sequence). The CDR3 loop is CASSWGGVRIEKLFF. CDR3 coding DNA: TGTGCCAGCAGCTGGGGGGGCGTTAGAATCGAAAAACTGTTTTTT.

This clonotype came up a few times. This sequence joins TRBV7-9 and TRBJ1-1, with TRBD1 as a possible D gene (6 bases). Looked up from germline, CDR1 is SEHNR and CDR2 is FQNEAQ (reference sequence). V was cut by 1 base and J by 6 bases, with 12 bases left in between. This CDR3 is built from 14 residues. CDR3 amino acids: CASSLGGGLSEAFF. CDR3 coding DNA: TGTGCCAGCAGCTTAGGAGGGGGGTTGTCTGAAGCTTTCTTT.

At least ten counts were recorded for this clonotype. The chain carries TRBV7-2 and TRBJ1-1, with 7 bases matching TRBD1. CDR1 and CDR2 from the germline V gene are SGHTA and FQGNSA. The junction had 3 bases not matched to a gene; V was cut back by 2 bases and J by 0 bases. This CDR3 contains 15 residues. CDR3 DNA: TGTGCCAGCAGCTTACCAGGGGGAATGAACACTGAAGCTTTCTTT. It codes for CASSLPGGMNTEAFF.

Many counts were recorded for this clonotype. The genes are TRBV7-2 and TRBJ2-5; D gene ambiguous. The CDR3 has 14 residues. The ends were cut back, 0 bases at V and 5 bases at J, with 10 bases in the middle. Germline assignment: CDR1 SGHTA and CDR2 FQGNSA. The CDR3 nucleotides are TGTGCCAGCAGCTTAGCTCCGGTGAGGGAGACCCAGTACTTC. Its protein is CASSLAPVRETQYF.

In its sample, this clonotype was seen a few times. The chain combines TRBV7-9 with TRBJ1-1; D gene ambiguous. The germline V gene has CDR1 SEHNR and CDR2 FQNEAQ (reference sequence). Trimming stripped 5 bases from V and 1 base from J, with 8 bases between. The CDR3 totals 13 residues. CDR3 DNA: TGTGCCAGCAGCGTTCAGAAGAACACTGAAGCTTTCTTT. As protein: CASSVQKNTEAFF.

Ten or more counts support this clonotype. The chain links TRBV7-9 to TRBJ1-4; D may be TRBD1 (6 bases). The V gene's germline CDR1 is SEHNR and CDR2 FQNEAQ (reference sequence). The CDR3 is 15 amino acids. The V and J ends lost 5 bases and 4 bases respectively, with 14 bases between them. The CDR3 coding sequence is TGTGCCAGCAGCCCTACAGGGCGGGGTAATGAAAAACTGTTTTTT. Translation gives CASSPTGRGNEKLFF.

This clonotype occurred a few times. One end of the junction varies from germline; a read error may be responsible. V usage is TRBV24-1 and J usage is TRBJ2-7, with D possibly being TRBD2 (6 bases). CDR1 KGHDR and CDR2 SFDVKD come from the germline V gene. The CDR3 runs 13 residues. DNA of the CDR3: TGTGCCAGCAGTGACCAGGAGGGCTACGAGCAGTACTTC. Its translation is CASSDQEGYEQYF.

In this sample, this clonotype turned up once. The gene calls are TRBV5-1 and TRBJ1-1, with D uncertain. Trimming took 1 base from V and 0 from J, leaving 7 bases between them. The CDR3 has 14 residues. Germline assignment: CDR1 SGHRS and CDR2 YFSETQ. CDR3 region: CASSLNTLNTEAFF. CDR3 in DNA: TGCGCCAGCAGCTTGAACACCCTGAACACTGAAGCTTTCTTT.

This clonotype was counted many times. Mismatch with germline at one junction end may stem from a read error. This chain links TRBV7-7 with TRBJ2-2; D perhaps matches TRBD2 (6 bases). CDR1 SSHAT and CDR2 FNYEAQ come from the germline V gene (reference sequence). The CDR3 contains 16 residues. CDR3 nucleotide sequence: TGTGCTAGCAGCTTAGGGACTGGGAGGAACACCGGGGAGCTGTTTTTT. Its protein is CASSLGTGRNTGELFF.

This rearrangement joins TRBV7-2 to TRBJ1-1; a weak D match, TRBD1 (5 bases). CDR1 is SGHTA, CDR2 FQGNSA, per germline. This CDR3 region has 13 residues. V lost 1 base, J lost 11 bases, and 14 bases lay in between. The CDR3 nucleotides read TGTGCCAGCAGCTTAGGGGCGGGGTGGGGGGCTTTCTTT. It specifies CASSLGAGWGAFF.

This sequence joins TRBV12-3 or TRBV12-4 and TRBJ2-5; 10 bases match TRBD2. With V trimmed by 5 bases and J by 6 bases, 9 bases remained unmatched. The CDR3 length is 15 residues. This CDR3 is CASSEASGGKKTQYF. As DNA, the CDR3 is TGTGCCAGCAGTGAGGCTAGCGGGGGAAAAAAGACCCAGTACTTC.

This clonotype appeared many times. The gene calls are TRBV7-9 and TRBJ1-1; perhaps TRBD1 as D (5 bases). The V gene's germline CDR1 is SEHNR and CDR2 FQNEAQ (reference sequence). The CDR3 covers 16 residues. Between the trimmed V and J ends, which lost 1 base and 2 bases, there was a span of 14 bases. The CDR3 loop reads CASSLVVAGLNTEAFF. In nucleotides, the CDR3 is TGTGCCAGCAGCTTAGTAGTGGCAGGGCTTAACACTGAAGCTTTCTTT.

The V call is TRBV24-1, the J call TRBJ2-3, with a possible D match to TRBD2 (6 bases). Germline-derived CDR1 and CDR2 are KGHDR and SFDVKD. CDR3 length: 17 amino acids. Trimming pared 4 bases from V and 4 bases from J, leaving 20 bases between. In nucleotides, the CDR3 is TGTGCCACCAGTGACCCAGGGACTCTGGTCCGACCAGATACGCAGTATTTT. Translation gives CATSDPGTLVRPDTQYF.

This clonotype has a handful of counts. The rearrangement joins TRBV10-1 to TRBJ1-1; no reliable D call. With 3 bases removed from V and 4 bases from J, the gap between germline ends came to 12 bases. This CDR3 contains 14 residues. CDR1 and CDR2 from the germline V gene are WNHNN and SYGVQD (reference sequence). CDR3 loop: CASSDPPLGTEAFF. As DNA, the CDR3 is TGCGCCAGCAGTGACCCACCGCTTGGCACTGAAGCTTTCTTT.

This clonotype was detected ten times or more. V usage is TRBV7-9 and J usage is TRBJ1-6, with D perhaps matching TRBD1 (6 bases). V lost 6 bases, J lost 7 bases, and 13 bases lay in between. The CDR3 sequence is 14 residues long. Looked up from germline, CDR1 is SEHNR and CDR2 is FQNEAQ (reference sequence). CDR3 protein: CASRPDSLNSPLHF. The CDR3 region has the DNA TGTGCCAGCAGACCGGACAGCCTAAATTCACCCCTCCACTTT.

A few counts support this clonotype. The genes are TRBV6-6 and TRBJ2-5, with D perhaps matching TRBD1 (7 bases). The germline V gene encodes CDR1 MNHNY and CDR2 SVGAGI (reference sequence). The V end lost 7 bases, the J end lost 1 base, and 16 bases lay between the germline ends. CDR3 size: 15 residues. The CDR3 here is CASTKGRDSQETQYF. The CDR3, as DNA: TGTGCCAGCACCAAGGGGCGGGACAGCCAAGAGACCCAGTACTTC.

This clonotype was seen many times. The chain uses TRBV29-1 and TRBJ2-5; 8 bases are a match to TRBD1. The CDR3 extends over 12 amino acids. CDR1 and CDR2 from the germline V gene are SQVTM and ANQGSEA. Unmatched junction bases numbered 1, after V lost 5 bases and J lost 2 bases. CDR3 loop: CSVRTGQETQYF. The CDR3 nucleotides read TGCAGCGTTCGGACAGGGCAAGAGACCCAGTACTTC.

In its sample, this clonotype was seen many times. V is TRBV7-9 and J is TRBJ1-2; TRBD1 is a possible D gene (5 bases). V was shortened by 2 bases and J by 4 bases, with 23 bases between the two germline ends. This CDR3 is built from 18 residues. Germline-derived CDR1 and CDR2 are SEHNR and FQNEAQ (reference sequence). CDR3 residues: CASSLMGLSYRHTYGYTF. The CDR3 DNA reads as TGTGCCAGCAGCTTAATGGGGTTGTCGTACAGGCACACCTATGGCTACACCTTC.

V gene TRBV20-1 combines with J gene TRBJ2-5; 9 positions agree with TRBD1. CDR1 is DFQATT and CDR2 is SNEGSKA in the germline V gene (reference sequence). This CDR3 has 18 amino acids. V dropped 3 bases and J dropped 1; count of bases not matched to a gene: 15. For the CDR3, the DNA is TGCAGTGCTAGGGGAGAGGGTCGGACAGGGGTCCTCCAAGAGACCCAGTACTTC. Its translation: CSARGEGRTGVLQETQYF.

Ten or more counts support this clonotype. CDR3 region: CASSLDISEAFF. The CDR3 DNA is TGTGCCAGCAGTTTAGACATAAGTGAAGCTTTCTTT. The chain recombines TRBV12-3 or TRBV12-4 with TRBJ1-1; D is unclear. Trimming left V 1 base short and J 7 bases short, with 7 bases between. This CDR3 is built from 12 residues.

Here the CDR3 DNA reads TGTGCCAGCAGCTCCGACGGACTACTAAGCACTGAAGCTTTCTTT. Amino acids: CASSSDGLLSTEAFF. The chain recombines TRBV12-3 or TRBV12-4 with TRBJ1-1; no clear D. Deletions cut 6 bases from V and 4 bases from J, with 18 bases between. The length of the CDR3 is 15 residues.

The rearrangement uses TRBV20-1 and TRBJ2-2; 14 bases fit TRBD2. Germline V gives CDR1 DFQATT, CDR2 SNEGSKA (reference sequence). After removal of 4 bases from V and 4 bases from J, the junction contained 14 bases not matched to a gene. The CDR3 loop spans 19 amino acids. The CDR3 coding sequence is TGCAGTGCTATATCAGGGACTAGCGGGAGACCGGTGGGCACCGGGGAGCTGTTTTTT. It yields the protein CSAISGTSGRPVGTGELFF.

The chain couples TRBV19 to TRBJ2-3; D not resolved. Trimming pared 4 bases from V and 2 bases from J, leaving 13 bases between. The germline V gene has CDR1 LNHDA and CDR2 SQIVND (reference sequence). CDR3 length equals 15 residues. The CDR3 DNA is TGTGCCAGTAGTACCGCAACAGCTTCCACAGATACGCAGTATTTT. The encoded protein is CASSTATASTDTQYF. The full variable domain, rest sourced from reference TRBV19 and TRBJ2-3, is DGGITQSPKYLFRKEGQNVTLSCEQNLNHDAMYWYRQDPGQGLRLIYYSQIVNDFQKGDIAEGYSVSREKKESFPLTVTSAQKNPTAFYLCASSTATASTDTQYFGPGTRLTVL.

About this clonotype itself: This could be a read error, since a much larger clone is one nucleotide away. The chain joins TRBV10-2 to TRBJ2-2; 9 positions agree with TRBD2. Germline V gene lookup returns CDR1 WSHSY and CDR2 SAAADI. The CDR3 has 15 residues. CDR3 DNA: TGCGCCAGCAGCCGGACTAGCGACGGAACCGGGAAGCTGTTTTTT. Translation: CASSRTSDGTGKLFF.

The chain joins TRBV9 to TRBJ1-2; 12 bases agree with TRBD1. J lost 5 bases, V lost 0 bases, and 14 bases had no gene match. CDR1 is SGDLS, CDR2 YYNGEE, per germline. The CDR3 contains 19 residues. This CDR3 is CASSVGPTGTGGVSYGYTF. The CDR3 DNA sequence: TGTGCCAGCAGCGTAGGGCCCACCGGGACAGGGGGCGTAAGTTATGGCTACACCTTC.

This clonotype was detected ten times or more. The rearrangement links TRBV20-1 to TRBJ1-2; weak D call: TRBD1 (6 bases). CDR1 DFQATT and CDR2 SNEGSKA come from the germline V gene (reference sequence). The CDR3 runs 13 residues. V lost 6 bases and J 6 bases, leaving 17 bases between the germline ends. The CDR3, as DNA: TGCAGTGCGCCCCTCATGGGGGGCCATGGCTACACCTTC. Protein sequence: CSAPLMGGHGYTF.